These 23 T cell receptor beta chains came from one sample sequenced in a study of monozygotic twins with cystic fibrosis (dated by TCRdb to the early 2020s). To prepare the library, the immunoSEQ multiplex PCR assay was applied. Sourced from immuneACCESS, this table was stored by TCRdb with only in-frame sequences that have V and J called. A share of the clones is absent; for the studies checked, an unresolved V gene accounts for under half, and the remainder has no known explanation. Here the sample has around 35,000 clones; approximately 84% occur a single time. Approximately 1.8% of the sample belongs to the ten largest clones. The source material was blood. The receptors shown here come from a girl aged 2-9 years with cystic fibrosis.

The chain joins TRBV29-1 to TRBJ2-5; TRBD2 agrees at 14 bases. Germline V gene lookup returns CDR1 SQVTM and CDR2 ANQGSEA. The length of the CDR3 is 17 residues. Unmatched junction bases numbered 8, after V lost 1 base and J lost 4 bases. The CDR3: CSVEGTSGGIWGETQYF. Here the CDR3 DNA reads TGCAGCGTTGAAGGGACTAGCGGGGGGATTTGGGGAGAGACCCAGTACTTC.

The chain joins TRBV4-1 to TRBJ2-2; a possible D gene is TRBD2 (5 bases). V was trimmed by 4 bases and J by 4 bases, leaving 16 bases between them. CDR1 and CDR2 from the germline V gene are MGHRA and YSYEKL. This CDR3 region has 16 residues. CDR3 nucleotide sequence: TGCGCCAGCAGCCGAGGTACAGTGGCGGGCACCGGGGAGCTGTTTTTT. Encoded protein: CASSRGTVAGTGELFF.

The chain recombines TRBV7-2 with TRBJ2-5; D unresolved. Trimming shortened V by 1 base and J by 1 base, and 7 bases separated the two germline ends. Germline loops: CDR1 SGHTA, CDR2 FQGNSA. The CDR3 runs to 14 residues. Here the CDR3 DNA reads TGTGCCAGCAGCTTAGACCTCTTCCAAGAGACCCAGTACTTC. It encodes CASSLDLFQETQYF.

This chain links TRBV6-4 with TRBJ2-1; no reliable D call. The ends were cut back, 5 bases at V and 2 bases at J, with 16 bases in the middle. Germline V lookup: CDR1 MRHNA, CDR2 SNTAGT. The CDR3 runs to 16 residues. DNA of the CDR3: TGTGCCAGCAGTCCTGCCATGAGTCCACCCTACAATGAGCAGTTCTTC. This translates into CASSPAMSPPYNEQFF.

The CDR3 here is CAISDPDRGQETQYF. The CDR3 nucleotides are TGTGCCATCAGTGACCCGGACAGGGGGCAAGAGACCCAGTACTTC. The chain is built from TRBV10-3 and TRBJ2-5; 10 bases line up with TRBD1. Looked up from germline, CDR1 is ENHRY and CDR2 is SYGVKD. This CDR3 is built from 15 residues. Germline trimming cut 3 bases from V and 2 bases from J; bases unmatched to any gene: 3.

As DNA, the CDR3 is TGTGCCTGGAGTGTACGCCCCTCGGGGGCTTTCTTT. Protein sequence: CAWSVRPSGAFF. The gene calls are TRBV30 and TRBJ1-1; D is unresolved. The germline V gene encodes CDR1 GTSNPN and CDR2 SVGIG (reference sequence). V was trimmed by 0 bases and J by 11 bases, leaving 13 bases between them. The CDR3 has 12 amino acids.

The chain uses TRBV30 and TRBJ1-1; a possible D gene is TRBD1 (6 bases). The CDR3 consists of 13 residues. Germline lookup yields CDR1 GTSNPN and CDR2 SVGIG (reference sequence). V lost 5 bases and J lost 1, with 11 bases in between. The CDR3, as DNA: TGTGCCTGGGCCTGGGGACAGAACACTGAAGCTTTCTTT. Residues: CAWAWGQNTEAFF.

This sequence joins TRBV6-5 and TRBJ1-3; no clear D gene. CDR1 is MNHEY, CDR2 SVGAGI, per germline. V was pared by 6 bases and J by 2 bases, with 14 bases between. The CDR3 runs 15 residues. The CDR3 loop reads CASSSKNNPGNTIYF. As DNA, the CDR3 is TGTGCCAGCAGCTCGAAAAACAACCCTGGAAACACCATATATTTT.

This clone was found a few times. This chain joins TRBV5-1 and TRBJ1-1, with 7 nucleotides matching TRBD1. The CDR3 runs to 15 residues. The germline CDR1 and CDR2 sequences are SGHRS and YFSETQ. Trimming cost V 0 bases and J 1 base; bases outside gene matches: 3. Here the CDR3 reads CASSLAGTANTEAFF. For the CDR3, the DNA is TGCGCCAGCAGCTTGGCCGGGACAGCGAACACTGAAGCTTTCTTT.

V and J are TRBV6-5 and TRBJ2-7; no reliable D call. V was pared by 7 bases and J by 0 bases, with 13 bases between. This CDR3 is built from 14 residues. CDR1 is MNHEY, CDR2 SVGAGI, per germline. CDR3 in amino acids: CASTRPGGSYEQYF. Written as DNA, the CDR3 is TGTGCCAGCACCCGCCCCGGTGGCTCCTACGAGCAGTACTTC.

V and J are TRBV5-1 and TRBJ2-1; 16 bases line up with TRBD2. This CDR3 has 18 residues. V was clipped by 3 bases and J by 1 base; unmatched bases: 4. Per the germline V gene, CDR1 is SGHRS and CDR2 is YFSETQ. The CDR3 region is CASSSGTSGGVSYNEQFF. CDR3 DNA sequence: TGCGCCAGCAGCTCCGGGACTAGCGGGGGGGTTTCCTACAATGAGCAGTTCTTC.

This clone was seen just once. The V and J genes are TRBV6-6 and TRBJ2-3; TRBD2 is a possible D gene (7 bases). Germline CDR1 is MNHNY and CDR2 is SVGAGI (reference sequence). The ends were cut back, 6 bases at V and 0 bases at J, with 10 bases in the middle. The CDR3 sequence is 14 residues long. DNA of the CDR3: TGTGCCAGCAGAAGGGGGGGGAGCACAGATACGCAGTATTTT. Protein sequence: CASRRGGSTDTQYF.

The chain uses TRBV5-1 and TRBJ1-3, with 7 bases identical to TRBD1. V was pared by 4 bases and J by 1 base, with 5 bases of the junction left unmatched. From germline, CDR1 is SGHRS and CDR2 YFSETQ. This CDR3 is 15 amino acids long. CDR3 loop: CASSQTGFSGNTIYF. The DNA for the CDR3 is TGCGCCAGCAGCCAGACAGGGTTTTCTGGAAACACCATATATTTT.

The chain has TRBV5-1 and TRBJ2-1, with 7 bases aligning to TRBD1. Germline V gives CDR1 SGHRS, CDR2 YFSETQ. The CDR3 totals 15 residues. J gave up 6 bases and V 4 bases, and 10 bases lay outside the gene matches. DNA for the CDR3: TGCGCCAGCAGCACTGCCGGGACAGTAATCAATGAGCAGTTCTTC. Translation: CASSTAGTVINEQFF. The whole variable domain, filled in from reference TRBV5-1 and TRBJ2-1, reads KAGVTQTPRYLIKTRGQQVTLSCSPISGHRSVSWYQQTPGQGLQFLFEYFSETQRNKGNFPGRFSGRQFSNSRSEMNVSTLELGDSALYLCASSTAGTVINEQFFGPGTRLTVL.

The CDR3 spells CASSLKGYRSYNEQFF. Here the CDR3 DNA reads TGTGCCAGCAGCTTAAAGGGGTATCGCTCCTACAATGAGCAGTTCTTC. V and J are TRBV7-2 and TRBJ2-1; D is possibly TRBD1 (5 bases). Germline V CDR1 and CDR2: SGHTA, FQGNSA. The germline V and J ends were trimmed by 2 bases and 0 bases, with 11 bases remaining between them. This CDR3 has 16 amino acids.

This clone has just one count. The genes are TRBV6-5 and TRBJ1-2; tentative D call: TRBD1 (5 bases). This CDR3 has 15 residues. Germline V lookup: CDR1 MNHEY, CDR2 SVGAGI. With 0 bases removed from V and 8 bases from J, the gap between germline ends came to 16 bases. CDR3: CASSYSIPPGAGYTF. In DNA, the CDR3 is TGTGCCAGCAGTTACTCGATCCCCCCTGGGGCGGGCTACACCTTC.

A remark on this clone: This same CDR3 is encoded by further DNA sequences in the sample. The gene calls are TRBV5-1 and TRBJ1-2, with D tentatively TRBD1 (6 bases). This CDR3 is 13 amino acids long. Trimming shortened V by 0 bases and J by 5 bases, and 8 bases separated the two germline ends. Germline loops: CDR1 SGHRS, CDR2 YFSETQ. DNA for the CDR3: TGCGCCAGCAGCTTGGACAGGGATTATGGCTACACCTTC. It yields the protein CASSLDRDYGYTF. The variable domain in full, with the rest retrieved from reference TRBV5-1 and TRBJ1-2, is KAGVTQTPRYLIKTRGQQVTLSCSPISGHRSVSWYQQTPGQGLQFLFEYFSETQRNKGNFPGRFSGRQFSNSRSEMNVSTLELGDSALYLCASSLDRDYGYTFGSGTRLTVV.

V and J are TRBV5-3 and TRBJ2-4, with D possibly being TRBD2 (5 bases). TRBV5-3 is designated an ORF whose function remains uncertain. V was cut by 5 bases and J by 0 bases, with 12 bases left in between. This CDR3 spans 15 amino acids. CDR3 in DNA: TGTGCCAGAAGTTCCCGGACTTCAGCCAAAAACATTCAGTACTTC. Residues: CARSSRTSAKNIQYF.

The V and J genes are TRBV2 and TRBJ2-3, with D possibly matching TRBD2 (6 bases). The length of the CDR3 is 15 residues. The germline V gene has CDR1 SNHLY and CDR2 FYNNEI. Trimming shortened V by 4 bases and J by 7 bases, and 18 bases separated the two germline ends. This CDR3 reads CASSATSQRTNTQYF. CDR3 in DNA: TGTGCCAGCAGTGCGACTAGTCAAAGGACAAATACGCAGTATTTT.

The V call is TRBV7-8, the J call TRBJ2-7; D remains unclear. Trimming left V 0 bases short and J 0 bases short, with 9 bases between. The germline CDR1 and CDR2 sequences are SGHVS and FQNEAQ. The CDR3 extends over 15 amino acids. CDR3 loop: CASSLAWSSSYEQYF. CDR3 nucleotide sequence: TGTGCCAGCAGCTTAGCCTGGTCTAGCTCCTACGAGCAGTACTTC.

The rearrangement links TRBV30 to TRBJ2-1; TRBD2 matches at 7 bases. V gave up 1 base and J gave up 4 bases; unmatched junction bases: 1. The CDR3 totals 13 residues. Germline CDR1 is GTSNPN and CDR2 is SVGIG (reference sequence). The CDR3 sequence is CAWSAGGYNEQFF. Here the CDR3 DNA reads TGTGCCTGGAGTGCGGGGGGATACAATGAGCAGTTCTTC. Filled out from reference TRBV30 and TRBJ2-1, the complete variable domain reads SQTIHQWPATLVQPVGSPLSLECTVEGTSNPNLYWYRQAAGRGLQLLFYSVGIGQISSEVPQNLSASRPQDRQFILSSKKLLLSDSGFYLCAWSAGGYNEQFFGPGTRLTVL.

The chain uses TRBV7-2 and TRBJ2-1; no firm D call. The CDR3 length is 14 residues. Germline V gives CDR1 SGHTA, CDR2 FQGNSA. Trimming removed 5 bases from V and 10 bases from J, with 18 bases in between. CDR3 amino acids: CASSHYIPSVEQFF. The CDR3 bases are TGTGCCAGCAGCCATTACATTCCGTCCGTAGAGCAGTTCTTC. Filled out from reference TRBV7-2 and TRBJ2-1, the complete variable domain reads GAGVSQSPSNKVTEKGKDVELRCDPISGHTALYWYRQSLGQGLEFLIYFQGNSAPDKSGLPSDRFSAERTGGSVSTLTIQRTQQEDSAVYLCASSHYIPSVEQFFGPGTRLTVL.

The chain employs TRBV2 and TRBJ1-3; possible D gene TRBD1, 6 bases. The germline V gene encodes CDR1 SNHLY and CDR2 FYNNEI. V lost 7 bases and J lost 0, with 19 bases in between. This CDR3 contains 17 residues. Here the CDR3 DNA reads TGTGCCAGCAAGGTTAGGGACATCCACTCCTCTGGAAACACCATATATTTT. This translates into CASKVRDIHSSGNTIYF.